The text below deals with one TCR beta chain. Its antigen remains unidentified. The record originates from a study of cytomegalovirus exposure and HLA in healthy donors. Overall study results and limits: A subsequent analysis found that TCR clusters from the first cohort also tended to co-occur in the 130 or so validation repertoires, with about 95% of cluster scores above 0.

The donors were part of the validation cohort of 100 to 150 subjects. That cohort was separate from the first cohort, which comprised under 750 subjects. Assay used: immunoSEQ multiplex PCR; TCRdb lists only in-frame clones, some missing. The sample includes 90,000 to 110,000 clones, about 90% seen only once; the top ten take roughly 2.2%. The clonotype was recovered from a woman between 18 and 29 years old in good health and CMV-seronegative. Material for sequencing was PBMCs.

The CDR3 region is CASSQGIGARGTEAFF. CDR3 DNA: TGCGCCAGCAGCCAAGGGATTGGGGCGCGGGGTACTGAAGCTTTCTTT. V gene TRBV4-3 combines with J gene TRBJ1-1; possible D gene TRBD1, 5 bases. The V end lost 1 base, the J end lost 5 bases, and 17 bases lay between the germline ends. This CDR3 comprises 16 residues. CDR1 LGHNA and CDR2 YSLEER come from the germline V gene.